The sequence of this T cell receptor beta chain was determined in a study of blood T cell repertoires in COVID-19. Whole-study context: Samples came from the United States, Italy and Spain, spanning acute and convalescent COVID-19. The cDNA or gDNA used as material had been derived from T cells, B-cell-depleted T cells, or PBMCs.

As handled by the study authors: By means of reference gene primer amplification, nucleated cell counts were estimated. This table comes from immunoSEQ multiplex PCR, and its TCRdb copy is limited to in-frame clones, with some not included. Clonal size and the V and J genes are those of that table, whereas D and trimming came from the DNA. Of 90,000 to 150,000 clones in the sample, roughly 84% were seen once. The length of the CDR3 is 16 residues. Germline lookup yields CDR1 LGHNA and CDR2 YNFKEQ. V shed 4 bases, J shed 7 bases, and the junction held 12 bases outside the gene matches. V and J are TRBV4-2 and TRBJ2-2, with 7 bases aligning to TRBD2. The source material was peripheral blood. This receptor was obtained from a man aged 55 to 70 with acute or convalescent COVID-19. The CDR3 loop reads CASSPPGRERFGELFF. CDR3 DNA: TGTGCCAGCAGCCCCCCCGGGCGGGAGCGGTTCGGGGAGCTGTTTTTT.